What follows are 2 T cell receptor beta chains derived from one specimen sequenced in a study of CD8 T cells in ankylosing spondylitis. TCRdb ran MiXCR on the 5' RACE reads and lists one entry per CDR3 protein. The sample carries roughly 150,000 distinct CDR3 sequences, roughly a third recorded once. Material for sequencing was synovial fluid, either unsorted or a sorted T cell fraction (not recorded which). All receptors derive from a male donor with ankylosing spondylitis.

V and J are TRBV28 and TRBJ1-1; 8 nucleotides agree with TRBD1. The CDR3 contains 18 residues. Germline V gene data show CDR1 as MDHEN and CDR2 as SYDVKM. V trimming: 6 bases; J trimming: 3 bases; junction bases outside the gene matches: 18. CDR3 sequence reads: CASRYRAIRDRRDTEAFF. The CDR3 DNA reads TGTGCCAGCAGATATAGGGCGATCCGGGACAGGCGGGACACTGAAGCTTTCTTT.

The chain carries TRBV9 and TRBJ2-3; either TRBD1 or TRBD2 may supply D (5 bases each). This CDR3 comprises 19 residues. V was pared by 2 bases and J by 1 base, with 23 bases between. Germline V gene data show CDR1 as SGDLS and CDR2 as YYNGEE. CDR3 coding DNA: TGTGCCAGCAGCGTTAATGTGGGGTTAGGGACCTTCGGCACAGATACGCAGTATTTT. This sequence encodes CASSVNVGLGTFGTDTQYF.